Shown below are 9 T cell receptor beta chains from a single sample sequenced in a study of tumor and adjacent non-tumor tissue in lung cancer. The library came from three nested PCR rounds adapted from ARM-PCR protocols. TCRdb reanalysed the multiplex PCR reads using MiXCR and keeps one entry per CDR3 protein. Here the sample spans 90,000 to 110,000 distinct CDR3 sequences, 75% being singletons. RNA was extracted from bulk tissue without any cell sorting. The sample comprised lung tumor tissue. The receptors were sampled from a woman aged 60-75 years with non-small cell lung cancer.

Details on this clonotype: It is likely a read error, because the conserved phenylalanine at the end of the CDR3 is missing. This chain connects TRBV28 to TRBJ1-5, with 8 bases aligning to TRBD1. The trim removed 6 bases at V and 7 bases at J, leaving 11 bases unmatched. CDR1 is MDHEN and CDR2 is SYDVKM in the germline V gene. The CDR3 has 15 residues. CDR3 protein: CASSPRSGGWQPQHL. The CDR3 DNA reads TGTGCCAGCAGCCCACGGTCAGGGGGCTGGCAGCCCCAGCATCTT.

About this clonotype itself: A read error may be the cause here, since a much bigger clone is one base away. The J gene is TRBJ1-4, the V gene TRBV12-3 or TRBV12-4; D gene unclear. This CDR3 region has 13 residues. Here the CDR3 reads CANSPSGPGKLFF. CDR3 coding DNA: TGTGCCAACAGTCCCTCGGGCCCCGGAAAACTGTTTTTT.

To note about this clonotype: The missing conserved phenylalanine or tryptophan at the end of this CDR3 makes a read error likely. The rearrangement joins TRBV4-3 to TRBJ2-1; 7 positions match TRBD2. From germline, CDR1 is LGHNA and CDR2 YSLEER. The CDR3 is 14 residues long. This CDR3 is CTSSQVLAVGQQFL. The CDR3 DNA follows: TGCACCAGCAGCCAAGTTCTAGCGGTCGGGCAGCAGTTCTTA.

With regard to this clonotype: This likely comes from a read error, as the CDR3 has no conserved phenylalanine or tryptophan at its end. The DNA for the CDR3 is TGTCCCAGCGCTTGGGGGGCCGAACAGCCCCAGCATTAT. It is translated as CPSAWGAEQPQHY. The chain joins TRBV11-1 to TRBJ1-5, with TRBD1 as a possible D gene (6 bases). The germline V gene encodes CDR1 SGHAT and CDR2 FQDESV (reference sequence). The CDR3 contains 13 residues.

This clonotype was seen just once. This may come from a read error, since a much larger clone is one base off. The chain combines TRBV6-5 with TRBJ2-1; TRBD2 agrees at 8 bases. The germline V gene encodes CDR1 MNHEY and CDR2 SVGAGI. This CDR3 is built from 17 residues. CDR3 bases: TGTGCCAGCAGTTACTCGATCCCTAGCGGGTCTCGGAATGGGCAGTTCTTC. Protein: CASSYSIPSGSRNGQFF.

With regard to this clonotype: Sequence at one end of the junction differs from germline and may be a read error. The chain combines TRBV11-1 with TRBJ2-7; the D gene could be TRBD1 or TRBD2 (6 bases each). The CDR3 is 15 residues long. Germline V CDR1 and CDR2: SGHAT, FQDESV (reference sequence). CDR3 loop: CASSLGGTKTHEHYF. DNA for the CDR3: TGTGCCAGCAGTTTGGGGGGCACAAAAACCCACGAGCACTACTTC.

V is TRBV6-2 or TRBV6-3 and J is TRBJ1-5, with D perhaps TRBD1 (6 bases). Germline V gives CDR1 MNHEY, CDR2 SVGEGT. The CDR3 covers 15 residues. The V and J ends lost 4 bases and 6 bases respectively, with 16 bases between them. Here the CDR3 DNA reads TGTGCCAGCAGTTCCGCAGAGGGCAGGGGTCAGCCCCAGCATTTT. The encoded protein is CASSSAEGRGQPQHF.

The chain is built from TRBV4-3 and TRBJ2-1; D tentatively fits TRBD1 or TRBD2 (6 bases each). Trimming pared 1 base from V and 8 bases from J, leaving 27 bases between. CDR3 length equals 19 residues. CDR1 and CDR2 from the germline V gene are LGHNA and YSLEER. The CDR3 DNA reads TGCGCCAGCAGCCAAGGTTTACCCTCGGGGGCCCTCTCGGGGGATGAGCAGTTCTTC. Translation: CASSQGLPSGALSGDEQFF.

In its sample, this clonotype was seen many times. The CDR3: CASRPPQDTEAFF. The CDR3, as DNA: TGTGCCAGCAGACCCCCACAGGACACTGAAGCTTTCTTT. This chain links TRBV6-6 with TRBJ1-1, with a possible D match to TRBD1 (5 bases). Trimming shortened V by 6 bases and J by 3 bases, and 11 bases separated the two germline ends. Germline loops: CDR1 MNHNY, CDR2 SVGAGI (reference sequence). There are 13 residues in the CDR3.